This record looks at one TCR beta chain sequence and its context. Compared with germline, one end of the junction differs, possibly owing to a read error. This specimen comes from a study of blood T cell repertoires in COVID-19. Looking at the study overall: COVID-19 samples collected from the United States, Italy and Spain covered acute and convalescent phases. T cells, B-cell-depleted T cells, or PBMCs provided the cDNA or gDNA that served as material.

Germline CDR1 SSHAT, CDR2 FNYEAQ (reference sequence). The length of the CDR3 is 14 residues. Per the study methods: For nucleated cells, counts were estimated from reference gene primer amplification. Sequenced by immunoSEQ multiplex PCR; TCRdb stores in-frame clones only, minus some. V, J and clone size are taken as reported in that table, and D and trimming were inferred from the DNA itself. The sample records about 230,000 clones, approximately 87% being singletons. The V and J genes are TRBV7-7 and TRBJ2-5; tentatively, D is TRBD2 (6 bases). The sequence came from a woman in her sixties or seventies with active or convalescent COVID-19. Material: peripheral blood. CDR3 coding DNA: TGTGCTAGCAGTCCTGGAGGGTCGGGGGAGACCCAGTACTTC. Protein sequence: CASSPGGSGETQYF.